Listed here is a single T cell receptor (beta chain). Here immunoSEQ multiplex PCR was the method, and the copy in TCRdb shows in-frame clones only, minus some. Of about 600,000 clones in the sample, 98% are singletons; the top ten hold approximately 0.3%. The germline gives CDR1 SEHNR, CDR2 FQNEAQ (reference sequence). The CDR3 is 12 residues long. Trimming took 5 bases from V and 5 from J, leaving 9 bases between them. This specimen belongs to a study of shared clonotypes between healthy human individuals. Terminally differentiated effector memory CD45RA+ cells were left out of the naive CD8 fraction, which was CD45RO-negative and positively selected for CCR7.

This receptor was taken from a man aged 25 to 40 in good health. V is TRBV7-9 and J is TRBJ1-2; a possible D gene is TRBD1 (5 bases). The sequenced sample consisted of naive CD8+ T cells sorted from blood. The CDR3 loop reads CASSPGGYGYTF. The CDR3 DNA is TGTGCCAGCAGCCCCGGGGGATATGGCTACACCTTC.